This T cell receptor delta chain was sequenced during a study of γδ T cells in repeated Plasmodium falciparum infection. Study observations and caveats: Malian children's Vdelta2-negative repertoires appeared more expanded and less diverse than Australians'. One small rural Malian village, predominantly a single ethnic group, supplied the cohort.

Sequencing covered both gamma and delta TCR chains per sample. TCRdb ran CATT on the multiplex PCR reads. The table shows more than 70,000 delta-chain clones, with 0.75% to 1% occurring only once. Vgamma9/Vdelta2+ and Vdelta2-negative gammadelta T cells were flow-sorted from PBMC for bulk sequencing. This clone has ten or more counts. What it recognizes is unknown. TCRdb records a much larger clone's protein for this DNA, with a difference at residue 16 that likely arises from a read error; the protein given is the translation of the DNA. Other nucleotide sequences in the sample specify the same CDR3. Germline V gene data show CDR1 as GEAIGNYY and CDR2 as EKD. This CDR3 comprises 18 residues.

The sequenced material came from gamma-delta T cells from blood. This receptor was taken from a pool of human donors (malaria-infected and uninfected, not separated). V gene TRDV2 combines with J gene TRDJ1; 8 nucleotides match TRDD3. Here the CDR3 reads CACDTVSRLGGGTDKPIF. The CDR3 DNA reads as TGTGCCTGTGACACCGTTTCCCGACTGGGGGGGGGCACCGATAAACCCATCTTT.